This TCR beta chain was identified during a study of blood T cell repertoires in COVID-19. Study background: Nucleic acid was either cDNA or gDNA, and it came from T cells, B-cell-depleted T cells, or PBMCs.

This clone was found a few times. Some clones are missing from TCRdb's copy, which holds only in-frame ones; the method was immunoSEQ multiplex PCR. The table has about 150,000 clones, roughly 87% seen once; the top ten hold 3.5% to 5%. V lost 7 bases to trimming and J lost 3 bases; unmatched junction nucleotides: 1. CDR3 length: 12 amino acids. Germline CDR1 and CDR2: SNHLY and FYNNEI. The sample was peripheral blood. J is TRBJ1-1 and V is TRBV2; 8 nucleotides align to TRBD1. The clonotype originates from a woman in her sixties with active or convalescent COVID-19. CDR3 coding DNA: TGTGCCAGCATGACAGGGGACACTGAAGCTTTCTTT. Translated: CASMTGDTEAFF.